The rows below give T cell receptor beta chains drawn from one sample of a study of T cell repertoires in cytomegalovirus infection. TCRdb re-derived calls from the reads in MiXCR, one entry per CDR3 protein. In the table there are a few hundred thousand distinct CDR3 sequences, over 15% of which are singletons. The sequenced sample was PBMCs. All receptors come from a human donor in good health (CMV status not recorded). Some clones in this sample may be carry-over from other donors' samples. Each CDR3 is given with its conserved first and last residue. D genes are given only for firm matches. Some rows have no size entry. The others give once, few or many, or a class for an expanded clone.

len: 16; j_gene: TRBJ2-1; abundance: NA; d_gene: TRBD1; v_gene: TRBV18; CDR3aa: CASSPQPGTGGAEQFF; CDR3nt: TGTGCCAGCTCACCACAGCCTGGGACAGGGGGCGCTGAGCAGTTCTTC
len: 15; j_gene: TRBJ2-1; abundance: once; d_gene: TRBD2; v_gene: TRBV12-3/TRBV12-4; CDR3aa: CASSLTASGYNEQFF; CDR3nt: TGTGCCAGCAGTTTAACGGCTAGCGGTTACAATGAGCAGTTCTTC
len: 15; j_gene: TRBJ1-1; abundance: many; d_gene: NA; v_gene: TRBV7-9; CDR3aa: CASSLEDSLYTEAFF; CDR3nt: TGTGCCAGCAGCTTAGAGGACAGTCTGTACACTGAAGCTTTCTTT
len: 18; j_gene: TRBJ2-7; abundance: NA; d_gene: TRBD1; v_gene: TRBV14; CDR3aa: CASSQERIPDRGAYEQYF; CDR3nt: TGTGCCAGCAGCCAAGAAAGAATACCGGACAGGGGTGCCTACGAGCAGTACTTC
len: 13; j_gene: TRBJ2-1; abundance: many; d_gene: NA; v_gene: TRBV20-1; CDR3aa: CSARPSSYNEQFF; CDR3nt: TGCAGTGCTAGACCCAGCTCCTACAATGAGCAGTTCTTC
len: 12; j_gene: TRBJ2-5; abundance: NA; d_gene: NA; v_gene: TRBV28; CDR3aa: CASSLKQETQYF; CDR3nt: TGTGCCAGCAGTTTAAAACAAGAGACCCAGTACTTC
len: 15; j_gene: TRBJ1-5; abundance: NA; d_gene: NA; v_gene: TRBV2; CDR3aa: CASSKQAGRDQPQHF; CDR3nt: TGTGCCAGCAGTAAACAGGCAGGGAGGGATCAGCCCCAGCATTTT
len: 10; j_gene: TRBJ1-2; abundance: NA; d_gene: NA; v_gene: TRBV19; CDR3aa: CATAQYGYTF; CDR3nt: TGTGCCACCGCTCAGTATGGCTACACCTTC
len: 13; j_gene: TRBJ2-1; abundance: NA; d_gene: NA; v_gene: TRBV4-3; CDR3aa: CAGSQLTDNEQFF; CDR3nt: TGCGCCGGCAGCCAACTCACCGACAATGAGCAGTTCTTC
len: 14; j_gene: TRBJ1-2; abundance: many; d_gene: NA; v_gene: TRBV5-5; CDR3aa: CASSFRPRTYGYTF; CDR3nt: TGTGCCAGCAGCTTCCGCCCAAGGACCTATGGCTACACCTTC
len: 13; j_gene: TRBJ2-5; abundance: many; d_gene: NA; v_gene: TRBV28; CDR3aa: CASMKRVQETQYF; CDR3nt: TGTGCCAGCATGAAGAGGGTCCAAGAGACCCAGTACTTC
len: 14; j_gene: TRBJ2-3; abundance: few; d_gene: TRBD1; v_gene: TRBV6-1; CDR3aa: CACRDRGHTDTQYF; CDR3nt: TGTGCCTGCCGGGACAGGGGGCACACAGATACGCAGTATTTT
len: 19; j_gene: TRBJ2-1; abundance: many; d_gene: TRBD1; v_gene: TRBV7-9; CDR3aa: CASSFGDRGDFGYGNEQFF; CDR3nt: TGTGCCAGCAGCTTTGGAGACAGGGGCGATTTCGGTTACGGGAATGAGCAGTTCTTC
len: 15; j_gene: TRBJ1-3; abundance: NA; d_gene: NA; v_gene: TRBV2; CDR3aa: CASSEASRAGNTIYF; CDR3nt: TGTGCCAGCAGTGAAGCTAGCAGGGCTGGAAACACCATATATTTT